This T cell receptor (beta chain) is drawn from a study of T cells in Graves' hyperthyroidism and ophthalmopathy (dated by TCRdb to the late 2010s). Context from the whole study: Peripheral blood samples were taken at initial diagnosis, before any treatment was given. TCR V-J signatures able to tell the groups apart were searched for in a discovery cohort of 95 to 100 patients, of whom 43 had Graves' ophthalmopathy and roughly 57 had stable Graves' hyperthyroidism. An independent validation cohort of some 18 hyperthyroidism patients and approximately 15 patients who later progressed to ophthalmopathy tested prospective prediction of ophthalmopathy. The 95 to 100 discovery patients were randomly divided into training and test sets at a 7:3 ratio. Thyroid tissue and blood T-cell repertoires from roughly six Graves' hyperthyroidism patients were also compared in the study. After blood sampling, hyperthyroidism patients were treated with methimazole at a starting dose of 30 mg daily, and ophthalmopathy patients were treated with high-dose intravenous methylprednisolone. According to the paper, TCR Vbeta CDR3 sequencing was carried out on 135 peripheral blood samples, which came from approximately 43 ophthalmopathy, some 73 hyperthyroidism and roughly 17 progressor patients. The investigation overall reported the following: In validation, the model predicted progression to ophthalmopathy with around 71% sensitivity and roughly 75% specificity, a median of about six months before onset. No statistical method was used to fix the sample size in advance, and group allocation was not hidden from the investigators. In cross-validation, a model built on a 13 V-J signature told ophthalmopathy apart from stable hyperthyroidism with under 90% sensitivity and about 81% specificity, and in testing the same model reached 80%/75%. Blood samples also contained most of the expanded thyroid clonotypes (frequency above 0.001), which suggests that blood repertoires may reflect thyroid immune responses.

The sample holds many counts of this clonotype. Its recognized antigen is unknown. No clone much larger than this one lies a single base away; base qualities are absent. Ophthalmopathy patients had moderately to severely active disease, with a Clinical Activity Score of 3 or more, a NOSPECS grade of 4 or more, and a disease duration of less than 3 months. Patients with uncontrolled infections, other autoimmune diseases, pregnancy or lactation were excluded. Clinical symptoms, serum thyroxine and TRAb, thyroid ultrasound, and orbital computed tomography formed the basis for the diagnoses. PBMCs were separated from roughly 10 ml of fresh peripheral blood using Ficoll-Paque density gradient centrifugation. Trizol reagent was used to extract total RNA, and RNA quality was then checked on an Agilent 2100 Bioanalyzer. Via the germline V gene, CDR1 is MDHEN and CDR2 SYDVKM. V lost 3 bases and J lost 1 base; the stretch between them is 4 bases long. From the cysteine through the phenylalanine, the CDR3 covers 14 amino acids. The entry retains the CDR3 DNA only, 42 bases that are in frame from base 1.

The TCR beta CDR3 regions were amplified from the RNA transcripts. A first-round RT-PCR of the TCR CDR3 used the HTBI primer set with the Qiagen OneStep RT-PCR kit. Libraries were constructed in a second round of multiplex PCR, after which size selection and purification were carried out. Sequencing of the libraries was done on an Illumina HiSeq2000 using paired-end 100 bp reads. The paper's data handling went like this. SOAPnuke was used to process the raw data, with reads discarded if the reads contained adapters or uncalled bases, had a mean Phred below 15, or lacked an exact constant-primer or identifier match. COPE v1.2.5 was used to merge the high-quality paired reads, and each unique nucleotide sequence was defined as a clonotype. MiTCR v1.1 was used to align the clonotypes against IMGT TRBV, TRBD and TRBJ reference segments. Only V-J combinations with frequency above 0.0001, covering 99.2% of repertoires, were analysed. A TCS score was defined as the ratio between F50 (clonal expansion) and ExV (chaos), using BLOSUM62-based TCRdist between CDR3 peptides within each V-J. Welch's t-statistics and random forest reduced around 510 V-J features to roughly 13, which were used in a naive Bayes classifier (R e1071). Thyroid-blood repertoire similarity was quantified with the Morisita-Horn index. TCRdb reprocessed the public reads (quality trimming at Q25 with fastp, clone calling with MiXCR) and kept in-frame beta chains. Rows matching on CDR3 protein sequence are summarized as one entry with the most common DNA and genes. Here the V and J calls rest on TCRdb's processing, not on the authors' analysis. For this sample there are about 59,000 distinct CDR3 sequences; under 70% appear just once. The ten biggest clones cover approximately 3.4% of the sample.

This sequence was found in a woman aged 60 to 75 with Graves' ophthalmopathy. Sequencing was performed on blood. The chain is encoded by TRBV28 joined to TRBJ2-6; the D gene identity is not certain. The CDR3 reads CASSFRSGANVLTF. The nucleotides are TGTGCCAGCAGTTTTCGGTCTGGGGCCAACGTCCTGACTTTC. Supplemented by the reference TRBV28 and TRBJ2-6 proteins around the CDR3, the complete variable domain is DVKVTQSSRYLVKRTGEKVFLECVQDMDHENMFWYRQDPGLGLRLIYFSYDVKMKEKGDIPEGYSVSREKKERFSLILESASTNQTSMYLCASSFRSGANVLTFGAGSRLTVL.